Presented here are 30 T cell receptor beta chains from one specimen sequenced in a study of blood T cell repertoires in COVID-19. The assay was immunoSEQ multiplex PCR, and TCRdb's table has in-frame clones only and misses some. Among about 170,000 clones listed, roughly 90% were seen once. Specimen: peripheral blood. Receptors were obtained from a man aged 45-65 years with acute or convalescent COVID-19.

The chain couples TRBV18 to TRBJ2-7; D possibly matches TRBD1 or TRBD2 (5 bases each). V shed 5 bases and J shed 2 bases, with 22 bases lying between them. Germline CDR1 is KGHSH and CDR2 is LQKENI. The CDR3 length is 17 residues. CDR3 in amino acids: CASSAQEAGGITYEQYV. CDR3 DNA sequence: TGTGCCAGCTCAGCACAGGAGGCAGGAGGAATTACCTACGAGCAGTACGTC.

This rearrangement joins TRBV3-1 (or the pseudogene TRBV3-2) to TRBJ2-7; TRBD1 might be the D (6 bases). Germline values: CDR1 LGHDT, CDR2 YNNKEL (reference sequence). V was shortened by 5 bases and J by 4 bases, with 9 bases between the two germline ends. The CDR3 covers 12 residues. The CDR3 DNA sequence: TGTGCCAGCAGCTCAAGGGGGTACGAGCAGTACTTC. Its translation is CASSSRGYEQYF.

The chain recombines TRBV28 with TRBJ1-5; 8 nucleotides match TRBD1. This CDR3 is built from 15 residues. After removal of 5 bases from V and 2 bases from J, the junction contained 5 bases not matched to a gene. CDR1 is MDHEN, CDR2 SYDVKM, per germline. The CDR3 nucleotides read TGTGCCAGCAGTAGAGGACAGGGAGGCAATCAGCCCCAGCATTTT. This codes for CASSRGQGGNQPQHF.

The chain recombines TRBV4-3 with TRBJ2-5; D possibly corresponds to TRBD2 (6 bases). V dropped 1 base and J dropped 2 bases, with 14 bases sitting between them. Germline-derived CDR1 and CDR2 are LGHNA and YSLEER. The CDR3 consists of 16 residues. The CDR3 DNA is TGCGCCAGCAGCCAAGCGGTCTGGGGGGTTCAAGAGACCCAGTACTTC. The encoded protein is CASSQAVWGVQETQYF.

The rearrangement joins TRBV12-3 or TRBV12-4 to TRBJ2-7, with a weak D call TRBD1 (6 bases). There are 12 residues in the CDR3. V was pared by 6 bases and J by 9 bases, with 15 bases between. CDR3 amino acids: CASSLDSSGQYF. The CDR3 DNA reads as TGTGCCAGCAGCCTGGACAGTTCCGGGCAGTACTTC.

The chain combines TRBV7-9 with TRBJ2-1; a possible D gene is TRBD1 (6 bases). This CDR3 contains 15 residues. Germline CDR1 is SEHNR and CDR2 is FQNEAQ (reference sequence). Trimming removed 2 bases at V and 3 bases at J, with 11 bases between. CDR3 amino acids: CASSLIQGNYNEQFF. The CDR3 DNA is TGTGCCAGCAGCTTAATCCAGGGGAACTACAATGAGCAGTTCTTC.

The rearrangement joins TRBV20-1 to TRBJ1-1; D not resolved. The CDR3 spans 11 residues. Trimming shortened V by 1 base and J by 6 bases, and 6 bases separated the two germline ends. Germline V CDR1 and CDR2: DFQATT, SNEGSKA (reference sequence). CDR3 loop: CSARVIPEAFF. As DNA, the CDR3 is TGCAGTGCTAGAGTTATCCCTGAAGCTTTCTTT.

The chain has TRBV18 and TRBJ2-1; TRBD1 might be the D (6 bases). The germline gives CDR1 KGHSH, CDR2 LQKENI. Trimming removed 3 bases at V and 1 base at J, with 16 bases between. The CDR3 extends over 17 amino acids. The CDR3 nucleotides read TGTGCCAGCTCACCTGCAGACAGGTCCCCTTCCTACAATGAGCAGTTCTTC. It encodes CASSPADRSPSYNEQFF.

The chain employs TRBV9 and TRBJ2-5, with 14 nucleotides matching TRBD2. The CDR3 extends over 16 amino acids. The germline CDR1 and CDR2 sequences are SGDLS and YYNGEE. J lost 3 bases, V lost 6 bases, and 7 bases had no gene match. DNA of the CDR3: TGTGCCAGCACCAAGGGACTAGCGGGAGTAGAAGAGACCCAGTACTTC. This codes for CASTKGLAGVEETQYF. Full variable domain (rest looked up from reference TRBV9 and TRBJ2-5): DSGVTQTPKHLITATGQRVTLRCSPRSGDLSVYWYQQSLDQGLQFLIQYYNGEERAKGNILERFSAQQFPDLHSELNLSSLELGDSALYFCASTKGLAGVEETQYFGPGTRLLVL.

CDR3 loop: CASSMLAGMLNEQFF. DNA of the CDR3: TGTGCCAGTAGTATGCTAGCGGGAATGCTCAATGAGCAGTTCTTC. V gene TRBV19 combines with J gene TRBJ2-1; the match to TRBD2 covers 9 bases. The junction had 6 bases not matched to a gene; V was cut back by 3 bases and J by 6 bases. This CDR3 comprises 15 residues. The germline gives CDR1 LNHDA, CDR2 SQIVND (reference sequence).

The rearrangement joins TRBV29-1 to TRBJ2-7; 7 nucleotides line up with TRBD1. The CDR3 spans 14 residues. V was clipped by 6 bases and J by 5 bases; unmatched bases: 13. The germline V gene encodes CDR1 SQVTM and CDR2 ANQGSEA. Here the CDR3 DNA reads TGCAGCGTGTCCAGACAGGGCCCCAATCACGAGCAGTACTTC. Its translation: CSVSRQGPNHEQYF.

V is TRBV7-9 and J is TRBJ2-3; a possible D gene is TRBD2 (6 bases). The CDR3 contains 14 residues. Between the trimmed V and J ends, which lost 8 bases and 4 bases, there was a span of 16 bases. Germline CDR1 and CDR2: SEHNR and FQNEAQ (reference sequence). The CDR3 DNA is TGTGCCAGCTGGAAGGGCGGCGGGGCAGATACGCAGTATTTT. This sequence encodes CASWKGGGADTQYF.

The chain employs TRBV11-2 and TRBJ2-5, with TRBD2 identical over 7 bases. Germline V gene lookup returns CDR1 SGHAT and CDR2 FQNNGV. The CDR3 loop spans 17 amino acids. V shed 5 bases, J shed 7 bases, and the junction held 19 bases outside the gene matches. CDR3 DNA: TGTGCCAGCAGCCCCGGGGAGCGGGAAGGTAACTACGGGACCCAGTACTTC. Its translation: CASSPGEREGNYGTQYF.

J is TRBJ1-6 and V is TRBV7-8; TRBD1 is a possible D gene (6 bases). Trimming pared 5 bases from V and 6 bases from J, leaving 11 bases between. The CDR3 has 14 amino acids. Looked up from germline, CDR1 is SGHVS and CDR2 is FQNEAQ. The CDR3 DNA is TGTGCCAGCAGCCATAGGGGGGGTAATTCACCCCTCCACTTT. Protein product: CASSHRGGNSPLHF.

The chain joins TRBV6-6 to TRBJ1-5, with no clear D. Germline V gene lookup returns CDR1 MNHNY and CDR2 SVGAGI (reference sequence). V was trimmed by 6 bases and J by 1 base, leaving 13 bases between them. This CDR3 has 15 residues. DNA of the CDR3: TGTGCCAGCAGGGGAGGTGTGAGGAGCAATCAGCCCCAGCATTTT. It specifies CASRGGVRSNQPQHF.

This clone was observed once. V is TRBV5-1 and J is TRBJ2-7, with 10 bases matching TRBD2. V gave up 4 bases and J gave up 2 bases; unmatched junction bases: 9. The CDR3 runs to 16 residues. Germline V gene data show CDR1 as SGHRS and CDR2 as YFSETQ. CDR3 coding DNA: TGCGCCAGCAGCCACAAAAGCGGGAGGGCGACCTACGAGCAGTACTTC. Its translation: CASSHKSGRATYEQYF.

CDR3 residues: CASSQDAWDSPNSPLHF. CDR3 DNA: TGCGCCAGCAGCCAAGATGCCTGGGACAGCCCAAATTCACCCCTCCACTTT. The V gene is TRBV4-1, the J gene TRBJ1-6, with 7 bases that match TRBD1. V lost 0 bases, J lost 7 bases, and 9 bases stayed unmatched. Germline V gives CDR1 MGHRA, CDR2 YSYEKL. CDR3 size: 17 residues.

V is TRBV7-7 and J is TRBJ1-3; 7 bases fit TRBD1. Germline V lookup: CDR1 SSHAT, CDR2 FNYEAQ (reference sequence). The CDR3 runs to 13 residues. CDR3: CASQGGIGNTIYF. In DNA, the CDR3 is TGTGCTAGCCAGGGGGGAATTGGAAACACCATATATTTT.

The CDR3 loop is CASTLTLDWFNEQFF. The CDR3 DNA follows: TGTGCCAGCACCCTGACTCTCGACTGGTTCAATGAGCAGTTCTTC. V usage is TRBV6-6 and J usage is TRBJ2-1; the D is unclear. Germline lookup yields CDR1 MNHNY and CDR2 SVGAGI (reference sequence). This CDR3 has 15 amino acids. V was shortened by 7 bases and J by 6 bases, with 19 bases between the two germline ends.

The V and J genes are TRBV30 and TRBJ2-2; 7 nucleotides match TRBD2. In germline, CDR1 is GTSNPN, CDR2 SVGIG (reference sequence). This CDR3 is 14 amino acids long. J gave up 6 bases and V 5 bases, and 9 bases lay outside the gene matches. The CDR3 DNA reads as TGTGCCTGGGAGGCGGGAGTTCGGGCCGGGGAGCTGTTTTTT. This translates into CAWEAGVRAGELFF.

This chain joins TRBV5-4 and TRBJ2-7; 7 bases map to TRBD1. Germline loops: CDR1 SGHNT, CDR2 YYREEE (reference sequence). With 2 bases clipped from V and 7 bases from J, the junction kept 9 bases outside the gene matches. The CDR3 has 14 amino acids. The CDR3 here is CASSFTGALGEQYF. DNA for the CDR3: TGTGCCAGCAGCTTCACAGGGGCCCTAGGGGAGCAGTACTTC.

J is TRBJ1-4 and V is TRBV12-3 or TRBV12-4; D is unclear. This CDR3 spans 12 amino acids. V dropped 4 bases and J dropped 8 bases, with 8 bases sitting between them. CDR3 sequence (DNA): TGTGCCAGCAGTTCTAACAGCGAAAAACTGTTTTTT. Protein: CASSSNSEKLFF.

This clone was counted a single time. This sequence joins TRBV9 and TRBJ2-1; 8 nucleotides match TRBD1. Per germline, CDR1 SGDLS and CDR2 YYNGEE. CDR3 length equals 13 residues. V was clipped by 4 bases and J by 8 bases; unmatched bases: 5. In DNA form, the CDR3 reads TGTGCCAGCAGCTCCTACAGGGGGGATGAGCAGTTCTTC. This sequence encodes CASSSYRGDEQFF.

Here the CDR3 reads CASSLAYSYIQYF. As DNA, the CDR3 is TGTGCCAGCAGCTTAGCCTACTCATACATTCAGTACTTC. This chain joins TRBV7-2 and TRBJ2-4; D is undetermined. With 0 bases removed from V and 8 bases from J, the gap between germline ends came to 8 bases. Germline-derived CDR1 and CDR2 are SGHTA and FQGNSA. The CDR3 sequence is 13 residues long.

The rearrangement joins TRBV29-1 to TRBJ2-2; tentative D call: TRBD1 (6 bases). The CDR3 runs 15 residues. V was cut by 4 bases and J by 0 bases, with 12 bases left in between. Germline V gene data show CDR1 as SQVTM and CDR2 as ANQGSEA. CDR3 in amino acids: CSVAGDGSNTGELFF. The CDR3 DNA is TGCAGCGTTGCAGGGGACGGATCGAACACCGGGGAGCTGTTTTTT.

The chain combines TRBV6-5 with TRBJ2-7; TRBD2 is a possible D gene (5 bases). Per germline, CDR1 MNHEY and CDR2 SVGAGI. This CDR3 has 15 amino acids. Trimming cost V 6 bases and J 3 bases, with 18 bases left between them. The CDR3 bases are TGTGCCAGCAGCGGAACACTAGATCCGCGCTACGAGCAGTACTTC. Translating gives CASSGTLDPRYEQYF.

The chain couples TRBV28 to TRBJ2-7; 10 nucleotides line up with TRBD1. The junction had 4 bases not matched to a gene; V was cut back by 5 bases and J by 0 bases. There are 15 residues in the CDR3. Germline CDR1 MDHEN, CDR2 SYDVKM. The CDR3 DNA reads as TGTGCCAGCAGTCCACGACAGGGGGCCTCCTACGAGCAGTACTTC. Protein: CASSPRQGASYEQYF.

The chain joins TRBV19 to TRBJ2-1; 7 nucleotides agree with TRBD2. CDR3 length equals 15 residues. CDR1 is LNHDA, CDR2 SQIVND, per germline (reference sequence). Germline trimming cut 1 base from V and 0 bases from J; bases unmatched to any gene: 0. CDR3: CASSIGGGSYNEQFF. In DNA, the CDR3 is TGTGCCAGTAGTATAGGGGGGGGCTCCTACAATGAGCAGTTCTTC.

The chain recombines TRBV7-8 with TRBJ2-2; D possibly corresponds to TRBD1 (6 bases). The V end was cut by 5 bases, the J end by 5 bases, with 18 bases between. CDR1 is SGHVS and CDR2 is FQNEAQ in the germline V gene. The CDR3 length is 16 residues. In DNA form, the CDR3 reads TGTGCCAGCAGCCTCCGTGGGGGCGCAGGTACCGGGGAGCTGTTTTTT. It specifies CASSLRGGAGTGELFF.

As DNA, the CDR3 is TGTGCCAGCAGCTTACTAGCGGAAGAGACCCAGTACTTC. Residues: CASSLLAEETQYF. The chain is built from TRBV2 and TRBJ2-5; 8 nucleotides line up with TRBD2. The J segment lost 3 bases and the V segment lost 6 bases, leaving 3 bases of the junction unmatched. This CDR3 has 13 residues. CDR1 SNHLY and CDR2 FYNNEI come from the germline V gene.